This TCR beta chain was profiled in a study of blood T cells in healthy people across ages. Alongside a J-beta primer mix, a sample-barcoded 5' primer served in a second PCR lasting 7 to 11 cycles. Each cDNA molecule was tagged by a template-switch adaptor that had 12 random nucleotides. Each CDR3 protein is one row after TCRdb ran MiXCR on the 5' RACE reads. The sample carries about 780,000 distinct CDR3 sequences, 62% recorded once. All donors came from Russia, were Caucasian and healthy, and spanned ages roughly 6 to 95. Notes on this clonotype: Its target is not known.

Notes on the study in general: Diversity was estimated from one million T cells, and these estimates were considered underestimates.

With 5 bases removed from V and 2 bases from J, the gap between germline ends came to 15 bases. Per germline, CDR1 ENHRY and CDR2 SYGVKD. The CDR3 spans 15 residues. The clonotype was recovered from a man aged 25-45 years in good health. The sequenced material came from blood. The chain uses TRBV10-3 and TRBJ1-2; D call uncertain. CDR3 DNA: TGTGCCATCAGTCTCGATGGATCTGCGAACTATGGCTACACCTTC. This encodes CAISLDGSANYGYTF.